These 9 T cell receptor beta chains were all obtained from the same sample, sequenced in a study of cytomegalovirus exposure and HLA in healthy donors. Here immunoSEQ multiplex PCR was the method, and the copy in TCRdb shows in-frame clones only, minus some. This table holds hundreds of thousands of clones, roughly 87% found once. What was sequenced was PBMCs. All receptors come from a man younger than 30 in good health and CMV-seropositive.

CDR3 region: CSVELVGELFF. CDR3 DNA: TGCAGCGTTGAGTTGGTAGGGGAGCTGTTTTTT. This chain joins TRBV29-1 and TRBJ2-2; unclear D gene. The V gene's germline CDR1 is SQVTM and CDR2 ANQGSEA. V gave up 3 bases and J gave up 8 bases, with 7 bases separating them. The CDR3 loop spans 11 amino acids.

This rearrangement joins TRBV29-1 to TRBJ2-1; TRBD2 agrees at 14 bases. CDR3 length: 16 amino acids. CDR1 is SQVTM, CDR2 ANQGSEA, per germline. The J segment lost 2 bases and the V segment lost 3 bases, leaving 3 bases of the junction unmatched. The CDR3 DNA sequence: TGCAGCGTTGACGGACTAGCGGGAGGAACCTACAATGAGCAGTTCTTC. It specifies CSVDGLAGGTYNEQFF.

This clone was seen only once. The V call is TRBV6-1, the J call TRBJ2-5; tentative D call: TRBD2 (7 bases). The CDR3 extends over 14 amino acids. The germline V and J ends were trimmed by 6 bases and 3 bases, with 14 bases remaining between them. Germline-derived CDR1 and CDR2 are MNHNS and SASEGT. The chain's CDR3 is CASRSGGMEETQYF. The CDR3, as DNA: TGTGCCAGCAGGTCGGGGGGCATGGAAGAGACCCAGTACTTC.

The rearrangement joins TRBV7-6 to TRBJ2-1; a possible D gene is TRBD1 (5 bases). V lost 5 bases to trimming and J lost 4 bases, with 9 bases between them. The V gene's germline CDR1 is SGHVS and CDR2 FNYEAQ. The CDR3 sequence is 13 residues long. Here the CDR3 reads CASSDDRYNEQFF. The CDR3 bases are TGTGCCAGCAGCGACGACAGATACAATGAGCAGTTCTTC.

This clone was observed a single time. V and J are TRBV28 and TRBJ2-5; D is possibly TRBD2 (5 bases). Trimming removed 6 bases from V and 5 bases from J, with 16 bases in between. Germline-derived CDR1 and CDR2 are MDHEN and SYDVKM. This CDR3 region has 14 residues. CDR3 in DNA: TGTGCCAGCAGACGAAAACTAGGTTACGAGACCCAGTACTTC. Encoded protein: CASRRKLGYETQYF.

The V gene is TRBV7-2, the J gene TRBJ1-2, with D unresolved. V shed 5 bases and J shed 7 bases, with 14 bases lying between them. This CDR3 region has 13 residues. Germline CDR1 SGHTA, CDR2 FQGNSA. CDR3 in amino acids: CASSATGFGGYTF. The CDR3 region has the DNA TGTGCCAGCAGCGCGACTGGTTTCGGTGGCTACACCTTC. The complete variable domain, with remaining parts taken from reference TRBV7-2 and TRBJ1-2, reads GAGVSQSPSNKVTEKGKDVELRCDPISGHTALYWYRQSLGQGLEFLIYFQGNSAPDKSGLPSDRFSAERTGGSVSTLTIQRTQQEDSAVYLCASSATGFGGYTFGSGTRLTVV.

This clone showed up just a few times. This chain connects TRBV6-6 to TRBJ1-1, with a weak D call TRBD1 (5 bases). The V end lost 0 bases, the J end lost 2 bases, and 7 bases lay between the germline ends. This CDR3 comprises 14 residues. CDR1 is MNHNY and CDR2 is SVGAGI in the germline V gene (reference sequence). The chain's CDR3 is CASSYSGTNTEAFF. The CDR3 DNA reads as TGTGCCAGCAGTTACTCTGGGACCAACACTGAAGCTTTCTTT.

This chain uses TRBV7-9 with TRBJ2-7; D is undetermined. CDR1 and CDR2 (germline): SEHNR, FQNEAQ (reference sequence). The V and J ends lost 1 base and 7 bases respectively, with 8 bases between them. This CDR3 has 12 residues. CDR3 DNA sequence: TGTGCCAGCAGCTTAGGATCGCGGGAGCAGTACTTC. Translated, it gives CASSLGSREQYF. Full variable domain (remainder filled in from reference TRBV7-9 and TRBJ2-7): DTGVSQNPRHKITKRGQNVTFRCDPISEHNRLYWYRQTLGQGPEFLTYFQNEAQLEKSRLLSDRFSAERPKGSFSTLEIQRTEQGDSAMYLCASSLGSREQYFGPGTRLTVT.

The CDR3 is CASSRPSSSYEQYF. DNA of the CDR3: TGTGCCAGCTCCCGGCCATCTAGCTCCTACGAGCAGTACTTC. The chain links TRBV18 to TRBJ2-7, with D unclear. V was shortened by 6 bases and J by 0 bases, with 12 bases between the two germline ends. The CDR3 extends over 14 amino acids. Per the germline V gene, CDR1 is KGHSH and CDR2 is LQKENI.